This is a list of T cell receptor beta chains from one sample in a study of regulatory T cells in long-lasting Graves disease. Via MiXCR, TCRdb re-called the multiplex PCR reads, giving one row per CDR3 protein. The profile shows about 340,000 distinct CDR3 sequences, around a fifth of them singletons. The sequencing here drew on peripheral blood mononuclear cells (PBMCs), taken when the disease was refractory, from a patient treated with antithyroid drugs. Receptors originate from a female donor with Graves disease. CDR3s include the opening cysteine and the closing phenylalanine or tryptophan. Fields, in order: D gene, V gene, CDR3 protein. The D gene is left open where the match is weak.

D gene: .; V gene: TRBV7-8; CDR3 protein: CASSFRGTNTGELFF
D gene: .; V gene: TRBV15; CDR3 protein: CATSNPVNMNTEAFF
D gene: .; V gene: TRBV15; CDR3 protein: CATSRTTGTHNEQFF
D gene: .; V gene: TRBV20-1; CDR3 protein: CSAKGIGNQPQHF
D gene: .; V gene: TRBV11-2; CDR3 protein: CASSLSRGAETQYF
D gene: TRBD2; V gene: TRBV7-2; CDR3 protein: CASSPWEGGPYEQYF
D gene: .; V gene: TRBV14; CDR3 protein: CASSQGPTTTNEKLFF
D gene: .; V gene: TRBV7-6; CDR3 protein: CASSMGRTQYF
D gene: TRBD2; V gene: TRBV7-3; CDR3 protein: CASSWTSGTNTGELFF
D gene: .; V gene: TRBV6-1; CDR3 protein: CASRFEGGAPNTGELFF
D gene: .; V gene: TRBV14; CDR3 protein: CASSQFSEQYF
D gene: .; V gene: TRBV4-1; CDR3 protein: CASSQDELPRAYEQYF
D gene: TRBD1; V gene: TRBV5-1; CDR3 protein: CASSLAGGFLYEQYF
D gene: TRBD1; V gene: TRBV6-6; CDR3 protein: CASSYSDRGYWEQFF
D gene: .; V gene: TRBV27; CDR3 protein: CASSPTVGNTEAFF
D gene: .; V gene: TRBV12-3/TRBV12-4; CDR3 protein: CASSFRLRRTVTRQETQYF
D gene: TRBD1; V gene: TRBV7-2; CDR3 protein: CASSDLRDRAETQYF
D gene: .; V gene: TRBV9; CDR3 protein: CASSPDGTYEQYF
D gene: .; V gene: TRBV30; CDR3 protein: CAWSDRERAEQYF
D gene: .; V gene: TRBV12-5; CDR3 protein: CASGLVRGGRHQPQHF
D gene: TRBD2; V gene: TRBV7-2; CDR3 protein: CASSLYSGGGETQYF
D gene: .; V gene: TRBV20-1; CDR3 protein: CSADTGRNQPQHF
D gene: .; V gene: TRBV28; CDR3 protein: CASSYLFPRPETLGSYEQYF
D gene: .; V gene: TRBV20-1; CDR3 protein: CSARGGLTSSIGDTQYF